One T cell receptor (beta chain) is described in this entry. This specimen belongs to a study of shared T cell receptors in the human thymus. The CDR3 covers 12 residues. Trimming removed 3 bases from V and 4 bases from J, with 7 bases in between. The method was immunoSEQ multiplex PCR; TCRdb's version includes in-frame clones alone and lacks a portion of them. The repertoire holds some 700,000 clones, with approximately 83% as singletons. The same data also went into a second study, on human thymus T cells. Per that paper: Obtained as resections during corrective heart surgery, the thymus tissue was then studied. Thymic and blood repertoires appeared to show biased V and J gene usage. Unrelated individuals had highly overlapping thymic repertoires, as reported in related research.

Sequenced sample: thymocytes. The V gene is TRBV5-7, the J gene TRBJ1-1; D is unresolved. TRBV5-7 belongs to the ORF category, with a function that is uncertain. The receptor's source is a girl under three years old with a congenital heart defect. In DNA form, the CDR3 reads TGTGCCAGCAGCTCCCGACTCACTGAAGCTTTCTTT. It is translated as CASSSRLTEAFF.